This TCR beta chain derives from a study of STAT3 mutations in large granular lymphocyte leukemia. Findings and limits, study-wide: Every T-cell large granular lymphocyte leukemia patient had at least one immunodominant TCR beta clonotype.

The assay was immunoSEQ multiplex PCR, and TCRdb's table has in-frame clones only and misses some. The data contain about 5,200 clones, about 70% of them singletons. This clone has a handful of counts. Antigen specificity is unknown. The CDR3 contains 16 residues. V shed 0 bases and J 6 bases; nucleotides not matched to a gene: 8. Germline V gene lookup returns CDR1 SGHNT and CDR2 YYREEE (reference sequence). Sequenced input: PBMCs. This rearrangement joins TRBV5-4 to TRBJ2-3; 9 bases agree with TRBD2. This receptor was identified in a human donor with T large granular lymphocyte leukemia. Some clones in this sample may be carry-over from other donors' samples. CDR3 DNA: TGTGCCAGCAGCTTGGCTGGCGGGGGGGCCGGGGATACGCAGTATTTT. Its protein is CASSLAGGGAGDTQYF.